These T cell receptor beta chains were read from a single sample in a study of blood T cell repertoires in COVID-19. Generated by immunoSEQ multiplex PCR, the TCRdb table keeps only in-frame clones and is missing some. The repertoire has 95,000 to 100,000 clones, 84% of them found once; the top ten carry about 24%. The sequencing input was peripheral blood. The receptors shown here come from a human donor in a cohort sampled during active COVID-19. The CDR3 runs from the conserved cysteine through the conserved F or W. Each record gives: V gene, clone size, J gene, D gene, CDR3 protein, CDR3 DNA. A D gene is named only where the DNA matches it firmly. Clone size, where shown, is once, few, many, or a class for clones that have expanded.

TRBV3-1/TRBV3-2	.	TRBJ2-2	TRBD1	CASSQHPGQSNGELFF	TGTGCCAGCAGCCAACACCCGGGACAGAGCAACGGGGAGCTGTTTTTT
TRBV18	.	TRBJ1-4	.	CASSPGSGNEKLFF	TGTGCCAGCTCACCAGGGTCAGGAAATGAAAAACTGTTTTTT
TRBV28	few	TRBJ2-6	.	CASGGDGLGSGANVLTF	TGTGCCAGCGGAGGAGACGGATTAGGCTCTGGGGCCAACGTCCTGACTTTC
TRBV7-6	.	TRBJ2-2	.	CASSLQIGVTGELFF	TGTGCCAGCAGCTTACAAATAGGGGTCACCGGGGAGCTGTTTTTT
TRBV29-1	few	TRBJ1-1	.	CSVEAAMNTEAFF	TGCAGCGTTGAAGCTGCGATGAACACTGAAGCTTTCTTT
TRBV3-1/TRBV3-2	.	TRBJ2-5	TRBD1	CASSRTGPKETQYF	TGTGCCAGCAGTCGGACAGGGCCCAAAGAGACCCAGTACTTC
TRBV15	.	TRBJ1-4	TRBD1	CATSGLDREREKLFF	TGTGCCACCAGCGGGCTGGACAGGGAGAGAGAAAAACTGTTTTTT
TRBV14	.	TRBJ2-7	.	CASSSIASRSYEQYF	TGTGCCAGCAGCTCAATCGCCTCCCGCAGCTACGAGCAGTACTTC
TRBV9	.	TRBJ2-3	TRBD2	CASSVGPSGGGTDTQYF	TGTGCCAGCAGCGTAGGGCCTAGCGGGGGTGGGACAGATACGCAGTATTTT
TRBV6-6	.	TRBJ1-1	.	CASSYQGGWTEAFF	TGTGCCAGCAGTTACCAGGGTGGTTGGACTGAAGCTTTCTTT
TRBV7-8	.	TRBJ2-1	TRBD2	CASRGREGSNEQFF	TGTGCCAGCAGAGGGCGGGAGGGGTCCAATGAGCAGTTCTTC
TRBV7-2	.	TRBJ2-2	.	CASSLGVVGELFF	TGTGCCAGCAGCTTAGGAGTGGTCGGGGAGCTGTTTTTT
TRBV19	.	TRBJ1-4	.	CASSSQGATNEKLFF	TGTGCCAGTAGTTCCCAGGGCGCAACTAATGAAAAACTGTTTTTT
TRBV29-1	.	TRBJ1-1	.	CSVDDRLNTEAFF	TGCAGCGTTGACGACAGGTTGAACACTGAAGCTTTCTTT
TRBV2	.	TRBJ2-2	TRBD1	CASSGTGSSGELFF	TGTGCCAGCAGTGGGACAGGTAGTAGCGGGGAGCTGTTTTTT
TRBV7-2	.	TRBJ2-2	.	CASSLTPNGGELFF	TGTGCCAGCAGCTTAACCCCTAACGGCGGGGAGCTGTTTTTT